One sample yielded the 32 T cell receptor beta chains listed below, sequenced in a study of T-cell memory formation after mild COVID-19. TCRdb reanalysed the 5' RACE reads using MiXCR and keeps one entry per CDR3 protein. This sample has about 410,000 distinct CDR3 sequences, with more than 15% found just once. Sequencing was performed on PBMCs or a T cell subset sorted from them (not recorded which). The receptor set was obtained from a man younger than 35 who had mild COVID-19 (a few samples of this study predate the infection). Cell type and time point are not known.

This clonotype was counted ten times or more. The V call is TRBV7-2, the J call TRBJ2-1; 12 bases match TRBD2. This CDR3 is 16 amino acids long. Germline V gene data show CDR1 as SGHTA and CDR2 as FQGNSA. Losses at the gene ends were 0 bases for V and 4 bases for J; bases not matched to a gene: 1. The CDR3 sequence: CASSLATSGGYNEQFF. The CDR3 nucleotides are TGTGCCAGCAGCTTAGCTACTAGCGGGGGGTACAATGAGCAGTTCTTC.

This clonotype showed up just a few times. V is TRBV6-5 and J is TRBJ2-7; a possible D gene is TRBD2 (6 bases). The V end lost 7 bases, the J end lost 0 bases, and 13 bases lay between the germline ends. Germline V CDR1 and CDR2: MNHEY, SVGAGI. The CDR3 sequence is 14 residues long. CDR3 DNA: TGTGCCAGCACCACCCCCGGGAGCTCCTACGAGCAGTACTTC. This encodes CASTTPGSSYEQYF.

The chain links TRBV12-3 or TRBV12-4 to TRBJ2-1; D remains unclear. The CDR3 is 13 amino acids. Trimming took off 5 bases at V and 9 bases at J, with 14 bases between the two ends. CDR3 DNA sequence: TGTGCCAGCAGTACGAAGGGAACCCTTGAGCAGTTCTTC. This encodes CASSTKGTLEQFF.

This clonotype was seen more than once but under ten times. This chain links TRBV2 with TRBJ2-1; TRBD2 aligns across 8 bases. After removal of 8 bases from V and 8 bases from J, the junction contained 8 bases not matched to a gene. CDR3 length: 13 residues. Germline lookup yields CDR1 SNHLY and CDR2 FYNNEI. The CDR3: CASCRGGAHEQFF. CDR3 nucleotides: TGTGCCAGCTGCCGGGGGGGGGCCCATGAGCAGTTCTTC.

The rearrangement joins TRBV20-1 to TRBJ2-2; tentatively, D is TRBD2 (5 bases). CDR3 size: 15 residues. In germline, CDR1 is DFQATT, CDR2 SNEGSKA (reference sequence). V was clipped by 0 bases and J by 1 base, with 9 bases between them. The CDR3 sequence: CSARDHAGNTGELFF. The DNA of the CDR3 is TGCAGTGCTAGAGATCATGCGGGGAACACCGGGGAGCTGTTTTTT.

This clonotype has at least ten counts. The chain combines TRBV4-2 with TRBJ2-7; weak D call: TRBD2 (5 bases). The V end lost 5 bases, the J end lost 3 bases, and 11 bases lay between the germline ends. CDR1 and CDR2 (germline): LGHNA, YNFKEQ. The CDR3 contains 13 residues. The CDR3 region has the DNA TGTGCCAGCAGCGCTGACGGAGGCTACGAGCAGTACTTC. Amino acids: CASSADGGYEQYF.

This clonotype showed up many times. The CDR3 DNA reads as TGTGCCAGCAGCTCCGGATGGACAGGGCTCACAGATACGCAGTATTTT. Protein: CASSSGWTGLTDTQYF. The V and J genes are TRBV7-2 and TRBJ2-3, with 8 bases matching TRBD1. Per germline, CDR1 SGHTA and CDR2 FQGNSA. The CDR3 extends over 16 amino acids. The V segment lost 4 bases and the J segment 2 bases; nucleotides outside the gene matches: 8.

This chain connects TRBV5-1 to TRBJ2-1, with D perhaps matching TRBD1 (6 bases). Germline values: CDR1 SGHRS, CDR2 YFSETQ. The CDR3 sequence is 14 residues long. Trimming cost V 3 bases and J 3 bases, with 10 bases left between them. The CDR3 nucleotides are TGCGCCAGCAGCTCCCAGGGGAACTACAATGAGCAGTTCTTC. Translated, it gives CASSSQGNYNEQFF.

This clonotype was detected a few times. This chain connects TRBV28 to TRBJ2-7, with a tentative D call TRBD2 (6 bases). The CDR3 extends over 12 amino acids. Looked up from germline, CDR1 is MDHEN and CDR2 is SYDVKM. V gave up 3 bases and J gave up 9 bases, with 12 bases separating them. The CDR3 loop reads CASSFGGSGQYV. Written as DNA, the CDR3 is TGTGCCAGCAGTTTTGGAGGTAGCGGGCAGTACGTC.

This chain uses TRBV20-1 with TRBJ1-4, with TRBD1 as a possible D gene (6 bases). Germline V CDR1 and CDR2: DFQATT, SNEGSKA (reference sequence). The CDR3 is made up of 14 amino acids. The V end lost 0 bases, the J end lost 4 bases, and 9 bases lay between the germline ends. The CDR3 bases are TGCAGTGCTAGAGAGGACAGAAATAATGAAAAACTGTTTTTT. Its protein product is CSAREDRNNEKLFF.

The chain joins TRBV7-2 to TRBJ1-5; TRBD1 might be the D (5 bases). CDR3 length: 16 residues. Germline CDR1 SGHTA, CDR2 FQGNSA. V was pared by 2 bases and J by 3 bases, with 14 bases between. CDR3 sequence: CASSLNRGGDNQPQHF. The CDR3 DNA reads TGTGCCAGCAGCTTAAACCGGGGAGGGGACAATCAGCCCCAGCATTTT.

The chain links TRBV7-9 to TRBJ1-2; unclear D gene. The CDR3 contains 15 residues. Germline V CDR1 and CDR2: SEHNR, FQNEAQ (reference sequence). V lost 6 bases, J lost 2 bases, and 16 bases lay in between. For the CDR3, the DNA is TGTGCCAGCAGGGGGTTCGAAACAGACAACTATGGCTACACCTTC. Encoded protein: CASRGFETDNYGYTF.

This clonotype was seen ten or more times. This CDR3 reads CAISATGEYEQYF. The CDR3 DNA reads as TGTGCCATCAGTGCTACAGGGGAGTACGAGCAGTACTTC. The chain has TRBV10-3 and TRBJ2-7; TRBD1 aligns across 7 bases. V was pared by 4 bases and J by 4 bases, with 4 bases of the junction left unmatched. Germline V gives CDR1 ENHRY, CDR2 SYGVKD. The CDR3 covers 13 residues.

CDR3 protein: CASSQPNPGTPSYNEQFF. In DNA, the CDR3 is TGTGCCAGCAGCCAACCCAACCCTGGGACACCCTCCTACAATGAGCAGTTCTTC. The chain has TRBV4-2 and TRBJ2-1; D perhaps matches TRBD1 (6 bases). The CDR3 has 18 residues. Trimming removed 2 bases at V and 0 bases at J, with 17 bases between. The germline V gene encodes CDR1 LGHNA and CDR2 YNFKEQ.

The CDR3 sequence is CASRPGGAGGYTF. CDR3 sequence (DNA): TGTGCCAGCAGGCCAGGGGGCGCGGGGGGCTACACCTTC. The chain recombines TRBV27 with TRBJ1-2, with 8 bases lining up with TRBD1. Germline V gene lookup returns CDR1 MNHEY and CDR2 SMNVEV (reference sequence). Trimming removed 6 bases from V and 8 bases from J; junction bases left unmatched: 8. This CDR3 has 13 amino acids.

The sample holds a few counts of this clonotype. This chain links TRBV7-9 with TRBJ1-1, with a weak D call TRBD1 (6 bases). The length of the CDR3 is 15 residues. The V gene lost 1 base and the J gene lost 5 bases, with 14 bases spanning the gap. Germline V gene sequence: CDR1 SEHNR, CDR2 FQNEAQ (reference sequence). The CDR3 DNA reads TGTGCCAGCAGCTTAGTGGGGGGCCCGGGTACTGAAGCTTTCTTT. Amino acids: CASSLVGGPGTEAFF. The entire variable domain, with the rest obtained from reference TRBV7-9 and TRBJ1-1, is as follows: DTGVSQNPRHKITKRGQNVTFRCDPISEHNRLYWYRQTLGQGPEFLTYFQNEAQLEKSRLLSDRFSAERPKGSFSTLEIQRTEQGDSAMYLCASSLVGGPGTEAFFGQGTRLTVV.

A few counts support this clonotype. The chain couples TRBV19 to TRBJ1-2, with D hard to call. The CDR3 contains 14 residues. The germline CDR1 and CDR2 sequences are LNHDA and SQIVND (reference sequence). V lost 7 bases and J 4 bases, leaving 16 bases between the germline ends. The CDR3 DNA is TGTGCCAGTACCCCATCGGACCGCTTCTATGGCTACACCTTC. Translation gives CASTPSDRFYGYTF.

The V call is TRBV20-1, the J call TRBJ2-7; D perhaps matches TRBD1 (5 bases). The V gene's germline CDR1 is DFQATT and CDR2 SNEGSKA (reference sequence). The CDR3 contains 14 residues. The V end lost 0 bases, the J end lost 6 bases, and 15 bases lay between the germline ends. CDR3 residues: CSARDQGRGTEQYV. CDR3 nucleotides: TGCAGTGCTAGAGACCAGGGAAGAGGTACCGAGCAGTACGTC.

As to this clonotype: A much larger clone is a single base away; this may be a read error. The rearrangement joins TRBV10-3 to TRBJ2-3; tentatively, D is TRBD2 (7 bases). The CDR3 runs to 15 residues. CDR1 is ENHRY, CDR2 SYGVKD, per germline. The CDR3 spells CAISEESGDTDTKYF. The DNA of the CDR3 is TGTGCCATCAGTGAGGAAAGCGGGGACACAGATACGAAGTATTTT.

This clonotype was picked up many times. The J gene is TRBJ2-5, the V gene TRBV5-1; maybe TRBD1 (5 bases). CDR3 length: 14 amino acids. CDR1 and CDR2 (germline): SGHRS, YFSETQ. The V end lost 0 bases, the J end lost 5 bases, and 11 bases lay between the germline ends. For the CDR3, the DNA is TGCGCCAGCAGCTTGGAGCAGGGAAGGGAGACCCAGTACTTC. This encodes CASSLEQGRETQYF.

The chain carries TRBV6-6 and TRBJ1-2; no clear D gene. This CDR3 has 16 amino acids. Looked up from germline, CDR1 is MNHNY and CDR2 is SVGAGI (reference sequence). V dropped 6 bases and J dropped 4 bases, with 21 bases sitting between them. In DNA form, the CDR3 reads TGTGCCAGCAGCCTCGCGTTGCACCTCTTGGGCTATGGCTACACCTTC. Translating gives CASSLALHLLGYGYTF.

V and J are TRBV6-2 or TRBV6-3 and TRBJ2-7; no firm D call. The length of the CDR3 is 14 residues. The germline V gene has CDR1 MNHEY and CDR2 SVGEGT. V lost 4 bases, J lost 3 bases, and 13 bases lay in between. The chain's CDR3 is CASSSNRKGYEQYV. CDR3 bases: TGTGCCAGCAGTTCGAATCGGAAGGGCTACGAGCAGTACGTC.

This rearrangement joins TRBV29-1 to TRBJ2-7; 7 positions agree with TRBD1. Germline V CDR1 and CDR2: SQVTM, ANQGSEA. Trimming removed 6 bases from V and 2 bases from J; junction bases left unmatched: 4. The CDR3 spans 12 residues. The CDR3, as DNA: TGCAGCGTCGACAGGGAGCCCTACGAGCAGTACTTC. Protein: CSVDREPYEQYF.

This clonotype was counted only a few times. The chain couples TRBV4-1 to TRBJ2-2, with D perhaps given as TRBD1 or TRBD2 (5 bases each). V gave up 2 bases and J gave up 2 bases, with 15 bases separating them. CDR3 size: 17 residues. Germline lookup yields CDR1 MGHRA and CDR2 YSYEKL. The CDR3 sequence: CASSQYPGTINTGELFF. The CDR3 DNA reads as TGCGCCAGCAGCCAATACCCCGGGACCATAAACACCGGGGAGCTGTTTTTT.

This clonotype was seen many times. The chain employs TRBV5-4 and TRBJ1-2, with no clear D. The V end lost 2 bases, the J end lost 13 bases, and 15 bases lay between the germline ends. The CDR3 runs to 12 residues. Germline V gene sequence: CDR1 SGHNT, CDR2 YYREEE (reference sequence). CDR3 bases: TGTGCCAGCAGCTTTTATCGGCAGTCAGCCACCTTC. Amino acids: CASSFYRQSATF. The full variable domain, completed using reference TRBV5-4 and TRBJ1-2, is ETGVTQSPTHLIKTRGQQVTLRCSSQSGHNTVSWYQQALGQGPQFIFQYYREEENGRGNFPPRFSGLQFPNYSSELNVNALELDDSALYLCASSFYRQSATFGSGTRLTVV.

This clonotype came up a few times. The V and J genes are TRBV7-9 and TRBJ1-1, with a possible D match to TRBD1 (5 bases). Trimming removed 5 bases at V and 1 base at J, with 14 bases between. The germline V gene encodes CDR1 SEHNR and CDR2 FQNEAQ (reference sequence). The length of the CDR3 is 15 residues. The CDR3 protein is CASSRDRSSNTEAFF. In DNA form, the CDR3 reads TGTGCCAGCAGCCGCGACAGAAGCTCGAACACTGAAGCTTTCTTT.

The rearrangement joins TRBV19 to TRBJ2-7; 8 bases align to TRBD1. V gave up 10 bases and J gave up 0 bases; unmatched junction bases: 8. Germline V gives CDR1 LNHDA, CDR2 SQIVND (reference sequence). The CDR3 covers 14 residues. Here the CDR3 reads CATPKDRDSYEQYV. The DNA for the CDR3 is TGTGCCACCCCGAAGGACAGGGACTCCTACGAGCAGTACGTC.

CDR3 sequence (DNA): TGTGCCAGCAGCAAAAGCAAGGGTTACCAAGAGACCCAGTACTTC. Encoded protein: CASSKSKGYQETQYF. The genes are TRBV21-1 and TRBJ2-5. TRBV21-1 is a pseudogene. The CDR3 contains 15 residues.

The table lists this clonotype with a few counts. The chain combines TRBV9 with TRBJ2-3, with 9 bases aligning to TRBD2. With 0 bases clipped from V and 3 bases from J, the junction kept 2 bases outside the gene matches. This CDR3 contains 15 residues. The germline V gene encodes CDR1 SGDLS and CDR2 YYNGEE. CDR3 sequence: CASSVEAGGTDTQYF. CDR3 nucleotide sequence: TGTGCCAGCAGCGTAGAAGCGGGGGGTACAGATACGCAGTATTTT.

In this sample, this clonotype turned up a few times. The rearrangement uses TRBV11-2 and TRBJ1-5; possibly TRBD1 for D (6 bases). The CDR3 sequence is 18 residues long. The V gene's germline CDR1 is SGHAT and CDR2 FQNNGV. V gave up 5 bases and J gave up 1 base, with 21 bases separating them. The CDR3 coding sequence is TGTGCCAGCAGCGCTGGGGGGGGACAAACCCCGAGCAATCAGCCCCAGCATTTT. This translates into CASSAGGGQTPSNQPQHF.

V and J are TRBV29-1 and TRBJ1-1; the D is unclear. The V end was cut by 0 bases, the J end by 7 bases, with 12 bases between. Germline V lookup: CDR1 SQVTM, CDR2 ANQGSEA. CDR3 length: 13 residues. The CDR3 reads CSVEDASPDEAFF. The CDR3 nucleotides read TGCAGCGTTGAAGACGCGTCCCCAGATGAAGCTTTCTTT.

This clonotype has only a few counts. The J gene is TRBJ2-3, the V gene TRBV7-2, with 11 bases fitting TRBD2. The CDR3 sequence is 16 residues long. After removal of 5 bases from V and 6 bases from J, the junction contained 10 bases not matched to a gene. Germline V lookup: CDR1 SGHTA, CDR2 FQGNSA. DNA of the CDR3: TGTGCCAGCAGCCCTTATCTAGCGGGGGGCTTGGATACGCAGTATTTT. The encoded protein is CASSPYLAGGLDTQYF.